One sample yielded the 3 T cell receptor beta chains listed below, sequenced in a study of T cells in localized non-small cell lung cancer. Measured with immunoSEQ multiplex PCR; TCRdb has only the in-frame clones, and not every one. The repertoire holds 31,000 or so clones, with about 88% as singletons. Sequences were derived from peripheral blood, sampled before any cancer treatment. The receptors originated from a female donor at least 60 years old with stage I lung adenocarcinoma.

This rearrangement joins TRBV4-3 to TRBJ2-1; 10 positions agree with TRBD2. Germline loops: CDR1 LGHNA, CDR2 YSLEER. This CDR3 has 17 residues. The V and J ends lost 0 bases and 7 bases, in that order; junction bases with no gene match: 9. For the CDR3, the DNA is TGCGCCAGCAGCCAAGATGTCCTAGCGGGAGATTGGAATGAGCAGTTCTTC. Protein sequence: CASSQDVLAGDWNEQFF.

The chain has TRBV5-1 and TRBJ2-5; D may be TRBD2 (6 bases). The germline V gene has CDR1 SGHRS and CDR2 YFSETQ. This CDR3 comprises 14 residues. V was cut by 3 bases and J by 1 base, with 10 bases left in between. The CDR3 DNA is TGCGCCAGCAGCTGGGACTCGGCCCAAGAGACCCAGTACTTC. This codes for CASSWDSAQETQYF. Full variable domain (missing parts from reference TRBV5-1 and TRBJ2-5): KAGVTQTPRYLIKTRGQQVTLSCSPISGHRSVSWYQQTPGQGLQFLFEYFSETQRNKGNFPGRFSGRQFSNSRSEMNVSTLELGDSALYLCASSWDSAQETQYFGPGTRLLVL.

The V gene is TRBV7-2, the J gene TRBJ2-1, with TRBD1 matching over 9 bases. This CDR3 contains 16 residues. Losses at the gene ends were 5 bases for V and 7 bases for J; bases not matched to a gene: 12. Germline values: CDR1 SGHTA, CDR2 FQGNSA. CDR3 sequence reads: CASSTYGQGKGNEQFF. DNA for the CDR3: TGTGCCAGCAGCACATACGGACAGGGGAAAGGGAATGAGCAGTTCTTC.